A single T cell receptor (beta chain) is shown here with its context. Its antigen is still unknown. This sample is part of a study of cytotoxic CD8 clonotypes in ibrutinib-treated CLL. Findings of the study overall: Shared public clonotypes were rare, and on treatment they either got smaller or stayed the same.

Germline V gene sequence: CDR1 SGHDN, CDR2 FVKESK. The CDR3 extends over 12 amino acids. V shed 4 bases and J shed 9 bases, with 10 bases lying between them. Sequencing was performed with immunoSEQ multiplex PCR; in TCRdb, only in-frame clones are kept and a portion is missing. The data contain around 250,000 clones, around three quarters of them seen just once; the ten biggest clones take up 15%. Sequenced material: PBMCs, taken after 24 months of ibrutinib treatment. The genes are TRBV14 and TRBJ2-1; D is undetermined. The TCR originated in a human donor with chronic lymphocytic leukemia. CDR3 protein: CASSPLAGEQFF. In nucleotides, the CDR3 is TGTGCCAGCAGCCCCCTTGCCGGTGAGCAGTTCTTC. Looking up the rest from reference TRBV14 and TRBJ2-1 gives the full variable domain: EAGVTQFPSHSVIEKGQTVTLRCDPISGHDNLYWYRRVMGKEIKFLLHFVKESKQDESGMPNNRFLAERTGGTYSTLKVQPAELEDSGVYFCASSPLAGEQFFGPGTRLTVL.